Listed below are T cell receptor beta chains from one sample, sequenced in a study of blood T cells in healthy people across ages. Using its own MiXCR run on the 5' RACE reads, TCRdb lists one record per CDR3 protein. The table shows 590,000 or so distinct CDR3 sequences, with around 31% occurring only once. Specimen: blood. The receptor source for this set is a woman of 80 years or more in good health. The CDR3 runs from the conserved cysteine through the conserved F or W. Each record gives: CDR3 protein, J gene, V gene.

cdr3_aa: CACSRGSYTF; j_call: TRBJ1-2; v_call: TRBV30
cdr3_aa: CASSQRGGPSQETQYF; j_call: TRBJ2-5; v_call: TRBV6-5
cdr3_aa: CAWNPGTSGNTIYF; j_call: TRBJ1-3; v_call: TRBV30
cdr3_aa: CASSQETGFPLKDADTQYF; j_call: TRBJ2-3; v_call: TRBV3-1
cdr3_aa: CASSTGQGRNIAKNIQYF; j_call: TRBJ2-4; v_call: TRBV6-6
cdr3_aa: CASSQFPSTTDTQYF; j_call: TRBJ2-3; v_call: TRBV3-1
cdr3_aa: CASSPGGRANTEAFF; j_call: TRBJ1-1; v_call: TRBV7-9
cdr3_aa: CSAAGTQGGNIQYF; j_call: TRBJ2-4; v_call: TRBV20-1
cdr3_aa: CASSGGGQRLTDTQYF; j_call: TRBJ2-3; v_call: TRBV9
cdr3_aa: CASRQNRGDTEAFF; j_call: TRBJ1-1; v_call: TRBV2
cdr3_aa: CSAFQSGGNTDTQYF; j_call: TRBJ2-3; v_call: TRBV20-1
cdr3_aa: CSARGPGQETQYF; j_call: TRBJ2-5; v_call: TRBV20-1
cdr3_aa: CASSLGQGREPQHF; j_call: TRBJ1-5; v_call: TRBV18
cdr3_aa: CASTMIGGSDTQYF; j_call: TRBJ2-3; v_call: TRBV7-2
cdr3_aa: CSARDHGTEETQYF; j_call: TRBJ2-5; v_call: TRBV20-1
cdr3_aa: CASSPPPDALGGYTF; j_call: TRBJ1-2; v_call: TRBV18
cdr3_aa: CASKAGWNSNQPQHF; j_call: TRBJ1-5; v_call: TRBV2
cdr3_aa: CASRPSSSPYNEQFF; j_call: TRBJ2-1; v_call: TRBV6-1
cdr3_aa: CASSFRRMNTEAFF; j_call: TRBJ1-1; v_call: TRBV12-3/TRBV12-4
cdr3_aa: CATYRGQDGGYTF; j_call: TRBJ1-2; v_call: TRBV2
cdr3_aa: CANSLLGGRGTGELFF; j_call: TRBJ2-2; v_call: TRBV11-2
cdr3_aa: CASSLIQGHGYTF; j_call: TRBJ1-2; v_call: TRBV27
cdr3_aa: CSASTGLRSSYEQYF; j_call: TRBJ2-7; v_call: TRBV20-1
cdr3_aa: CASSDSPGYKQYF; j_call: TRBJ2-4; v_call: TRBV6-4
cdr3_aa: CASSQDWRSYNEQFF; j_call: TRBJ2-1; v_call: TRBV4-1
cdr3_aa: CASSLDIFAEQFF; j_call: TRBJ2-1; v_call: TRBV11-2
cdr3_aa: CASSHGSTDTQYF; j_call: TRBJ2-3; v_call: TRBV6-5
cdr3_aa: CASSYGQGANEKLFF; j_call: TRBJ1-4; v_call: TRBV5-1
cdr3_aa: CASSLERGAGETQFF; j_call: TRBJ2-1; v_call: TRBV7-2